This passage covers 8 T cell receptor beta chains from one sample sequenced in a study of sequential checkpoint blockade in melanoma (dated by TCRdb to between 2018 and 2021). The treatment or condition label here, explained by the study, means: randomized to nivolumab then ipilimumab (arm A) or the reverse (arm B). The method behind the library was the immunoSEQ multiplex PCR assay. In TCRdb, the immuneACCESS table is reduced to in-frame sequences with V and J assigned. These tables do not hold every clone; where another copy was compared, an unresolved V gene accounts for under half, and the others remain unexplained. This sample is represented by a few thousand clones; around 72% of them were singletons. About 68% of the sample lies in the top ten. The sample was CD8+ T cells sorted from blood (inferred from file names), taken from a patient given nivolumab and ipilimumab in sequence. Receptors were obtained from a human donor with melanoma.

This clone has just a few counts. The sample has other DNA sequences that encode this CDR3 too. This chain links TRBV19 with TRBJ1-5, with no clear D. Germline V CDR1 and CDR2: LNHDA, SQIVND (reference sequence). This CDR3 comprises 15 residues. V was cut by 1 base and J by 0 bases, with 7 bases left in between. The CDR3, as DNA: TGTGCCAGTAGTATAGCAACTGTTAGCAATCAGCCCCAGCATTTT. Amino acid sequence: CASSIATVSNQPQHF.

This clone was seen a handful of times. The chain couples TRBV19 to TRBJ2-7; 7 positions match TRBD1. The CDR3 is 12 amino acids. The germline CDR1 and CDR2 sequences are LNHDA and SQIVND (reference sequence). The V segment lost 7 bases and the J segment 6 bases; nucleotides outside the gene matches: 6. CDR3 sequence reads: CASKQGLSEQYF. In nucleotides, the CDR3 is TGTGCCAGTAAACAGGGGCTCTCCGAGCAGTACTTC.

The rearrangement uses TRBV18 and TRBJ2-7, with 7 bases aligning to TRBD1. Germline V lookup: CDR1 KGHSH, CDR2 LQKENI. The CDR3 covers 16 residues. Trimming removed 6 bases from V and 4 bases from J; junction bases left unmatched: 15. CDR3 nucleotides: TGTGCCAGCTCCTCACTTGGACAGGACGCGGTATACGAGCAGTACTTC. It translates to CASSSLGQDAVYEQYF. The full variable domain, completed using reference TRBV18 and TRBJ2-7, is NAGVMQNPRHLVRRRGQEARLRCSPMKGHSHVYWYRQLPEEGLKFMVYLQKENIIDESGMPKERFSAEFPKEGPSILRIQQVVRGDSAAYFCASSSLGQDAVYEQYFGPGTRLTVT.

The V and J genes are TRBV27 and TRBJ2-7; D remains unclear. Germline assignment: CDR1 MNHEY and CDR2 SMNVEV (reference sequence). The CDR3 spans 12 residues. V lost 8 bases, J lost 0 bases, and 8 bases lay in between. As DNA, the CDR3 is TGTGCCAGCTTTTCCAGCTCCTACGAGCAGTACTTC. Translated: CASFSSSYEQYF.

This chain uses TRBV5-6 with TRBJ2-5, with a possible D match to TRBD1 (6 bases). The CDR3 has 15 residues. Per the germline V gene, CDR1 is SGHDT and CDR2 is YYEEEE. Trimming stripped 4 bases from V and 0 bases from J, with 13 bases between. CDR3 sequence (DNA): TGTGCCAGCAGCACAGTTACAGGGTACCAAGAGACCCAGTACTTC. Its protein is CASSTVTGYQETQYF.

The chain combines TRBV7-9 with TRBJ1-1; 7 bases match TRBD1. J gave up 7 bases and V 1 base, and 6 bases lay outside the gene matches. CDR3 size: 14 residues. CDR1 and CDR2 from the germline V gene are SEHNR and FQNEAQ (reference sequence). CDR3 coding DNA: TGTGCCAGCAGCTTAGTAACAGGGGCTTTTGAAGCTTTCTTT. Protein product: CASSLVTGAFEAFF.

This chain connects TRBV28 to TRBJ1-4; a weak D match, TRBD1 (5 bases). V was trimmed by 1 base and J by 13 bases, leaving 22 bases between them. CDR1 and CDR2 from the germline V gene are MDHEN and SYDVKM. CDR3 length equals 16 residues. The DNA of the CDR3 is TGTGCCAGCAGTTTATTAATGAGCGGGGCAGATATCGGACTGTTTTTT. This gives the protein CASSLLMSGADIGLFF.

The chain carries TRBV27 and TRBJ2-6, with D hard to call. The germline gives CDR1 MNHEY, CDR2 SMNVEV (reference sequence). The CDR3 length is 14 residues. The V and J ends lost 3 bases and 1 base respectively, with 4 bases between them. The CDR3 DNA sequence: TGTGCCAGCAGTTTTACTTCTGGGGCCAACGTCCTGACTTTC. Protein sequence: CASSFTSGANVLTF.